This entry lists 17 T cell receptor beta chains sequenced from one sample in a study of blood T cell repertoires in COVID-19. Method: immunoSEQ multiplex PCR; TCRdb's copy keeps in-frame clones and lacks some. Counted here are some 91,000 clones, about nine tenths occurring once; the ten biggest clones make up approximately 1.5%. Sequenced input: peripheral blood. These receptors came from a man aged 55 to 70 with acute or convalescent COVID-19.

The J gene is TRBJ1-5, the V gene TRBV2; no clear D. Germline V CDR1 and CDR2: SNHLY, FYNNEI. CDR3 length equals 12 residues. V was pared by 4 bases and J by 1 base, with 2 bases between. The CDR3 reads CASSVSNQPQHF. The CDR3 DNA follows: TGTGCCAGCAGTGTAAGCAATCAGCCCCAGCATTTT. The entire variable domain, with the rest obtained from reference TRBV2 and TRBJ1-5, is as follows: EPEVTQTPSHQVTQMGQEVILRCVPISNHLYFYWYRQILGQKVEFLVSFYNNEISEKSEIFDDQFSVERPDGSNFTLKIRSTKLEDSAMYFCASSVSNQPQHFGDGTRLSIL.

The V and J genes are TRBV5-1 and TRBJ2-3; the D is unclear. The CDR3 runs to 12 residues. The V end lost 4 bases, the J end lost 6 bases, and 9 bases lay between the germline ends. The germline V gene encodes CDR1 SGHRS and CDR2 YFSETQ. DNA for the CDR3: TGCGCCAGCAGCCACCCCGCGGATACGCAGTATTTT. It specifies CASSHPADTQYF. Complete variable domain (other parts from reference TRBV5-1 and TRBJ2-3): KAGVTQTPRYLIKTRGQQVTLSCSPISGHRSVSWYQQTPGQGLQFLFEYFSETQRNKGNFPGRFSGRQFSNSRSEMNVSTLELGDSALYLCASSHPADTQYFGPGTRLTVL.

The chain has TRBV25-1 and TRBJ1-2; D gene ambiguous. Germline V gene data show CDR1 as MGHDK and CDR2 as SYGVNS. The CDR3 runs to 12 residues. V was clipped by 4 bases and J by 8 bases, with 11 bases between them. For the CDR3, the DNA is TGTGCCAGCAGTGCCCTTGGAGGGGGCTACACCTTC. This sequence encodes CASSALGGGYTF.

This CDR3 reads CASSHRDREGYTF. CDR3 DNA sequence: TGTGCCAGCAGCCACCGGGACAGGGAGGGATACACCTTC. The chain couples TRBV5-6 to TRBJ1-2; 9 bases agree with TRBD1. Trimming cost V 4 bases and J 11 bases; bases outside gene matches: 9. The CDR3 spans 13 residues. Germline V gene lookup returns CDR1 SGHDT and CDR2 YYEEEE.

The V gene is TRBV18, the J gene TRBJ2-1, with D tentatively TRBD1 (5 bases). CDR1 KGHSH and CDR2 LQKENI come from the germline V gene. CDR3 length: 17 residues. Trimming removed 7 bases from V and 0 bases from J, with 19 bases in between. CDR3 amino acids: CASFTTAGHSSYNEQFF. CDR3 sequence (DNA): TGTGCCAGCTTCACCACGGCAGGGCATAGCTCCTACAATGAGCAGTTCTTC.

The CDR3 sequence is CASSLSGDTEAFF. CDR3 in DNA: TGTGCCAGCAGCTTATCGGGGGACACTGAAGCTTTCTTT. The chain uses TRBV7-9 and TRBJ1-1, with D possibly TRBD1 on 5 matching bases. The CDR3 is 13 amino acids. With 2 bases removed from V and 3 bases from J, the gap between germline ends came to 7 bases. Germline CDR1 and CDR2: SEHNR and FQNEAQ (reference sequence). Combining the CDR3 with reference TRBV7-9 and TRBJ1-1 gives the whole variable domain DTGVSQNPRHKITKRGQNVTFRCDPISEHNRLYWYRQTLGQGPEFLTYFQNEAQLEKSRLLSDRFSAERPKGSFSTLEIQRTEQGDSAMYLCASSLSGDTEAFFGQGTRLTVV.

The chain couples TRBV5-8 to TRBJ1-5, with D perhaps matching TRBD1 (6 bases). The CDR3 runs 15 residues. V was pared by 4 bases and J by 3 bases, with 14 bases between. The germline V gene has CDR1 SGHTS and CDR2 YDEGEE. CDR3: CASSPGGQNNQPQHF. The CDR3 bases are TGTGCCAGCAGCCCGGGGGGGCAGAACAATCAGCCCCAGCATTTT.

The CDR3 loop is CASSYTNRGEKLFF. The CDR3 bases are TGTGCCAGCAGTTACACGAACAGGGGTGAAAAACTGTTTTTT. The chain employs TRBV6-5 and TRBJ1-4; 7 bases map to TRBD1. Trimming took 2 bases from V and 7 from J; bases not matched to a gene: 4. Germline loops: CDR1 MNHEY, CDR2 SVGAGI. CDR3 length: 14 amino acids.

This chain uses TRBV19 with TRBJ2-5, with D perhaps matching TRBD2 (7 bases). V shed 4 bases and J shed 5 bases, with 14 bases lying between them. The CDR3 contains 14 residues. Germline assignment: CDR1 LNHDA and CDR2 SQIVND (reference sequence). CDR3 loop: CASSSGGSLETQYF. The CDR3 DNA reads as TGTGCCAGTAGTAGCGGGGGCTCACTGGAGACCCAGTACTTC.

The chain is built from TRBV6-5 and TRBJ2-7, with 9 bases matching TRBD1. This CDR3 comprises 15 residues. The junction had 11 bases not matched to a gene; V was cut back by 8 bases and J by 3 bases. Germline assignment: CDR1 MNHEY and CDR2 SVGAGI. The CDR3 bases are TGTGCCAGCGCTCAGCGGGACAGGGTCTACTACGAGCAGTACGTC. Translated: CASAQRDRVYYEQYV.

The chain joins TRBV6-5 to TRBJ2-3, with 10 bases identical to TRBD2. There are 14 residues in the CDR3. Germline CDR1 is MNHEY and CDR2 is SVGAGI. V gave up 6 bases and J gave up 6 bases; unmatched junction bases: 6. The CDR3 nucleotides read TGTGCCAGCAGGCCGGGACTAGCGCGTGATACGCAGTATTTT. This sequence encodes CASRPGLARDTQYF.

J is TRBJ1-1 and V is TRBV5-6; D is perhaps TRBD1 (6 bases). Germline V gene data show CDR1 as SGHDT and CDR2 as YYEEEE. The CDR3 totals 14 residues. Trimming pared 0 bases from V and 3 bases from J, leaving 9 bases between. The CDR3 region is CASSLGTDYTEAFF. The CDR3 DNA follows: TGTGCCAGCAGCTTGGGGACAGATTACACTGAAGCTTTCTTT.

The rearrangement joins TRBV29-1 to TRBJ2-4; D gene unclear. The CDR3 covers 13 residues. Germline CDR1 is SQVTM and CDR2 is ANQGSEA. Trimming took 2 bases from V and 0 from J, leaving 5 bases between them. The CDR3 region is CSVEFGAKNIQYF. The DNA of the CDR3 is TGCAGCGTTGAATTCGGAGCCAAAAACATTCAGTACTTC.

This chain joins TRBV6-1 and TRBJ1-3; TRBD1 is a possible D gene (5 bases). Trimming left V 2 bases short and J 3 bases short, with 11 bases between. The CDR3 consists of 15 residues. Germline CDR1 and CDR2: MNHNS and SASEGT. The CDR3 DNA is TGTGCCAGCAGTGAATTGGCAGGGCTTGGAAACACCATATATTTT. Its protein is CASSELAGLGNTIYF.

This clone has only one observation. The CDR3 reads CASSLLAGGNQETQYF. Written as DNA, the CDR3 is TGTGCCAGCAGCTTGCTAGCGGGGGGGAACCAAGAGACCCAGTACTTC. The V gene is TRBV5-6, the J gene TRBJ2-5; 12 bases agree with TRBD2. The CDR3 sequence is 16 residues long. Germline values: CDR1 SGHDT, CDR2 YYEEEE. The V gene end was trimmed by 1 base and the J gene end by 0 bases; junction bases not matched to a gene: 1.

This clone was counted only a few times. This chain connects TRBV10-2 to TRBJ1-2, with 9 bases identical to TRBD1. Germline lookup yields CDR1 WSHSY and CDR2 SAAADI. J was trimmed by 7 bases and V by 6 bases; bases with no gene match: 9. The CDR3 has 14 residues. In DNA form, the CDR3 reads TGCGCCAGCAGACCGGGACAGGGAACTGGTGGCTACACCTTC. Protein sequence: CASRPGQGTGGYTF.

V and J are TRBV5-5 and TRBJ2-5; D is uncertain. V gave up 0 bases and J gave up 2 bases, with 8 bases separating them. Germline V CDR1 and CDR2: SGHKS, YYEKEE (reference sequence). This CDR3 has 14 residues. This chain's CDR3 is CASSLVVRQETQYF. The CDR3, as DNA: TGTGCCAGCAGCTTGGTAGTGAGACAAGAGACCCAGTACTTC.